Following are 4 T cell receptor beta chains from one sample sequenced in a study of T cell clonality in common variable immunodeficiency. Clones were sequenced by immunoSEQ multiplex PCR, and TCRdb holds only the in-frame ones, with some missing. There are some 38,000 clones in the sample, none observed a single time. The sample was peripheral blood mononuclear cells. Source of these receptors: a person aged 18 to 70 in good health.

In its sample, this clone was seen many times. The sequenced part of the CDR3 DNA is TGCAGTGCTAGGGCTAGCGGTGGACCCCACAGTGAG. This gives the protein CSARASGGPHSE. The full CDR3 protein is CSARASGGPHSEQFF. The chain has TRBV20-1 and TRBJ2-1; the match to TRBD2 covers 7 bases. The read is 3 residues too short to cover the CDR3 end, so that end is filled in from the germline J gene. This CDR3 is 15 amino acids long. Trimming removed 3 bases from V and 9 bases from J; junction bases left unmatched: 14. CDR1 is DFQATT and CDR2 is SNEGSKA in the germline V gene (reference sequence).

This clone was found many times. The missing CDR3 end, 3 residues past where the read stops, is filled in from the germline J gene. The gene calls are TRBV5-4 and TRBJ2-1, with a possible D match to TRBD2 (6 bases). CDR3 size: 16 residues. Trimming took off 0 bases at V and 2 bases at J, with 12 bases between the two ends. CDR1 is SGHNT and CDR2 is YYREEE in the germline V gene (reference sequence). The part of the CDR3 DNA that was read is TGTGCCAGCAGCTTGGATATAGCGGACACCTACAATGAG. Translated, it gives CASSLDIADTYNE. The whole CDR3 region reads CASSLDIADTYNEQFF.

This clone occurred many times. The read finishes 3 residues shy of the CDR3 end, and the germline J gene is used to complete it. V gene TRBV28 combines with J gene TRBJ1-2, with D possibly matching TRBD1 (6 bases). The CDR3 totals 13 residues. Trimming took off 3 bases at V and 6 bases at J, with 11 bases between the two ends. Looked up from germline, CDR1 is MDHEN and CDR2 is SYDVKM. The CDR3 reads CASSFVQGHGYTF. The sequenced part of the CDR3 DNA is TGTGCCAGCAGTTTTGTACAGGGCCATGGC.

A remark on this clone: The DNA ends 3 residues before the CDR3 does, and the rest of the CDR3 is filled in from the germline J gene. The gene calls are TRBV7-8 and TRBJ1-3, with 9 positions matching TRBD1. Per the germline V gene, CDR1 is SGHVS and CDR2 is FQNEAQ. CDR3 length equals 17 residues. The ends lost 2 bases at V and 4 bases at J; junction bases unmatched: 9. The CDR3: CASSLRFWDRAGNTIYF. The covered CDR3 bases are TGTGCCAGCAGCTTACGGTTTTGGGACAGGGCCGGAAACACC.